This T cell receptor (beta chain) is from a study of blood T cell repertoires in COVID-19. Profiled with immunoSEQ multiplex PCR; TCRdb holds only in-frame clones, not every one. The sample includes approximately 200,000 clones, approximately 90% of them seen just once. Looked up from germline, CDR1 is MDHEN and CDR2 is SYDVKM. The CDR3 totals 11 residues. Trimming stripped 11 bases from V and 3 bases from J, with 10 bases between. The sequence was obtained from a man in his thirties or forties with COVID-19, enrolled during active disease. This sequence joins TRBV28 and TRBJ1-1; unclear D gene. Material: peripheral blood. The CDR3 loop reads CAVTRDTEAFF. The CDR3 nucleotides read TGTGCCGTCACGAGGGACACTGAAGCTTTCTTT. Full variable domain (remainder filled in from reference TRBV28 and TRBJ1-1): DVKVTQSSRYLVKRTGEKVFLECVQDMDHENMFWYRQDPGLGLRLIYFSYDVKMKEKGDIPEGYSVSREKKERFSLILESASTNQTSMYLCAVTRDTEAFFGQGTRLTVV.